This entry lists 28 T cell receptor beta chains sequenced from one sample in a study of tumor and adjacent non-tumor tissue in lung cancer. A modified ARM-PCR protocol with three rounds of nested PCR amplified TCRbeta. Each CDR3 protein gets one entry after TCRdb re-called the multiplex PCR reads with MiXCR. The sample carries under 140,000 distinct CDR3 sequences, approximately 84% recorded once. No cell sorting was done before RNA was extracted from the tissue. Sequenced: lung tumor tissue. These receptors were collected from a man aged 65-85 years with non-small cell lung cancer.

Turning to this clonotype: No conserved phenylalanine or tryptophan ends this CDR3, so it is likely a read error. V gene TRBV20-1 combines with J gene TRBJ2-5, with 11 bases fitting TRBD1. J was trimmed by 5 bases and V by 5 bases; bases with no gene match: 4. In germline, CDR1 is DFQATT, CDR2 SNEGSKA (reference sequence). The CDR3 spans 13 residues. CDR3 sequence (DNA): TGCAGTGCTGGACAGGGGGCCGGTGAGACCCAGTACTTA. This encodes CSAGQGAGETQYL.

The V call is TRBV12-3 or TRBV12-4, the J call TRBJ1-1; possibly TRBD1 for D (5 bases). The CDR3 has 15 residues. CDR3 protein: CVISLGKDMNTEAFF. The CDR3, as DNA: TGTGTCATCAGTTTGGGGAAGGACATGAACACTGAAGCTTTCTTT.

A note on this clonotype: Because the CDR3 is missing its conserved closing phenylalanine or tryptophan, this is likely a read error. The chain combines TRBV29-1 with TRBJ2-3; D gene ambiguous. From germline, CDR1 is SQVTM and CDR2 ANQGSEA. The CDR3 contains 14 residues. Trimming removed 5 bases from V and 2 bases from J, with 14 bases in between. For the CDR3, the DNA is TGCAGCGTTTACGGTTCTTCTATCACAGATACGCAGTATCTT. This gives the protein CSVYGSSITDTQYL.

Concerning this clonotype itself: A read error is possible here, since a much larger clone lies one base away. CDR3 in DNA: TGCGCCATCAGCTTGTTTAGCGGGAGCGACAATGAGCAGTTCTTC. Protein sequence: CAISLFSGSDNEQFF. The chain is built from TRBV5-1 and TRBJ2-1; 9 positions agree with TRBD2. Germline V CDR1 and CDR2: SGHRS, YFSETQ. The CDR3 loop spans 15 amino acids.

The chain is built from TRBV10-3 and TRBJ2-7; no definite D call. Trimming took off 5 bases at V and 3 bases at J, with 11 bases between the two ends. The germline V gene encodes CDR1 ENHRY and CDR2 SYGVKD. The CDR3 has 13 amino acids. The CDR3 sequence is CAISIANFYEQYF. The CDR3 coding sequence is TGTGCCATCAGTATCGCAAATTTCTACGAGCAGTACTTC.

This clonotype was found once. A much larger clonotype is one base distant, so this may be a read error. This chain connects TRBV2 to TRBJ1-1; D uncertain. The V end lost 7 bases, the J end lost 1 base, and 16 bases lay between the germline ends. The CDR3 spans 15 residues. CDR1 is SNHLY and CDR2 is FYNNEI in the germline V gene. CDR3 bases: TGTGCCAGCAAGCGGCTGTTACAGTCGAACACTGAAGCTTTCTTT. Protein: CASKRLLQSNTEAFF.

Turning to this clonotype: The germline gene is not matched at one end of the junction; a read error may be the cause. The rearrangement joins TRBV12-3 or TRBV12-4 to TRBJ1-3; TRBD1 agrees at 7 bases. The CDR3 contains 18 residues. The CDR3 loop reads CASSRPETGIGSGNTIYF. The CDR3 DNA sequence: TGTGCTAGCAGTCGTCCCGAGACAGGGATCGGTTCTGGAAACACCATATATTTT.

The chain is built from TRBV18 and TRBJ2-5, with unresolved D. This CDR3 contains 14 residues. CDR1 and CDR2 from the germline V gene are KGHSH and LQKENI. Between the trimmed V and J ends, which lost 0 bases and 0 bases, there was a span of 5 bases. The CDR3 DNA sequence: TGTGCCAGCTCACCACCGGTCGACCAAGAGACCCAGTACTTC. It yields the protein CASSPPVDQETQYF.

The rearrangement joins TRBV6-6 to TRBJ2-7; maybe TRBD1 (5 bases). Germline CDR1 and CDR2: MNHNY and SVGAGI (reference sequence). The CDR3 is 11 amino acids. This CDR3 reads CACTGFHEQYF. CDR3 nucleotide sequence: TGTGCGTGCACAGGATTCCACGAGCAGTACTTC.

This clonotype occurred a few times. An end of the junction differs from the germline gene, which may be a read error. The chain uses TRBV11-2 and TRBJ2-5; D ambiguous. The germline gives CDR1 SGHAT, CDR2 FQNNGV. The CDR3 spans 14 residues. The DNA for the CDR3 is TGTGCCAGCAGCTTACTCGCCACCCAAGAGACCCAATACTTC. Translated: CASSLLATQETQYF. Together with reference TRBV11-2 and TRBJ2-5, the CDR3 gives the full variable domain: EAGVAQSPRYKIIEKRQSVAFWCNPISGHATLYWYQQILGQGPKLLIQFQNNGVVDDSQLPKDRFSAERLKGVDSTLKIQPAKLEDSAVYLCASSLLATQETQYFGPGTRLLVL.

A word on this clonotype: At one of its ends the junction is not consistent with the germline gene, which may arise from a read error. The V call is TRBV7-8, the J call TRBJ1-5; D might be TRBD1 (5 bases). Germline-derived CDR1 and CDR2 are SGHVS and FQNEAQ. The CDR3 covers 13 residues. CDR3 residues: CASSLRGNQHQHF. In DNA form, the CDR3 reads TGTGCCAGCAGCTTAAGGGGCAATCAGCACCAGCATTTC.

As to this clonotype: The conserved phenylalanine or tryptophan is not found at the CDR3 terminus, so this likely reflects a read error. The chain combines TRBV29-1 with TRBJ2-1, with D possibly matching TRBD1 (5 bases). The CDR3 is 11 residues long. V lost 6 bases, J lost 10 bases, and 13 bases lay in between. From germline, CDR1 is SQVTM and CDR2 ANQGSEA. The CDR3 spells CSVPPGPEQFS. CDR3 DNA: TGCAGCGTACCCCCAGGGCCCGAGCAGTTCTCC.

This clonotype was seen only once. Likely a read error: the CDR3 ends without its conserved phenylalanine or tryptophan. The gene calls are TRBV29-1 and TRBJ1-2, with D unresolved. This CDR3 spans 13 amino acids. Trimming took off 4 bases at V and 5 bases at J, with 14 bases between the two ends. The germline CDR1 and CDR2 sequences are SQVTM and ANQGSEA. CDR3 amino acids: CSVVQTGAYGYTL. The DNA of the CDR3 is TGCAGCGTTGTCCAGACGGGAGCTTATGGCTACACCTTA.

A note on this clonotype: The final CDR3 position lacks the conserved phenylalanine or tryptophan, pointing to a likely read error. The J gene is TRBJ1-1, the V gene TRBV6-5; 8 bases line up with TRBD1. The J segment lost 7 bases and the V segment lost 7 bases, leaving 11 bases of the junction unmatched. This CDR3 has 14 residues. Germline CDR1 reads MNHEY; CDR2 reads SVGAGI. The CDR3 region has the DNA TGTGCCAGCATCCAGCCAGGGGGCCGTCGTGAAGCTTTCATT. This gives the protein CASIQPGGRREAFI.

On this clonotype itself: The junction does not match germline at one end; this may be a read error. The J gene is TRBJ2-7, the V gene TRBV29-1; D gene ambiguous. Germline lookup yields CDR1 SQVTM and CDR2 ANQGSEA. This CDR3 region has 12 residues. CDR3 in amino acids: CSVDDGSYVQYF. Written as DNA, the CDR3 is TGCAGCGTTGATGACGGTTCCTACGTGCAATATTTC.

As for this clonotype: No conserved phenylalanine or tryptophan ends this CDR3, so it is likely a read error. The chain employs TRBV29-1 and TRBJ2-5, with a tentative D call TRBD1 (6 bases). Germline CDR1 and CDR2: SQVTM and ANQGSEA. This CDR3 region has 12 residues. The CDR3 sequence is CSVEAGEEIQYL. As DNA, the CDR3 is TGCAGCGTTGAGGCAGGGGAAGAGATCCAGTACCTC.

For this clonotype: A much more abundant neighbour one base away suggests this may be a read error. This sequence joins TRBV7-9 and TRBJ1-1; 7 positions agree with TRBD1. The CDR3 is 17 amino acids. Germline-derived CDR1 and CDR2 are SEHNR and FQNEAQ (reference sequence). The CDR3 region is CASSRGSVSTGRTETFF. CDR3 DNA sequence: TGTGCCAGCAGCCGAGGATCGGTTTCGACAGGGAGGACTGAAACTTTCTTT.

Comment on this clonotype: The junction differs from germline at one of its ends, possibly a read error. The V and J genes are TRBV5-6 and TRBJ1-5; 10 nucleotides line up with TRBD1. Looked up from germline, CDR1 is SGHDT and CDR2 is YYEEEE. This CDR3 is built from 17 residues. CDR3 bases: TGTGTCAGCAGCCGGGACAGGGGACGAACGAAGAATCAGCCCCAGCATTTT. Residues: CVSSRDRGRTKNQPQHF.

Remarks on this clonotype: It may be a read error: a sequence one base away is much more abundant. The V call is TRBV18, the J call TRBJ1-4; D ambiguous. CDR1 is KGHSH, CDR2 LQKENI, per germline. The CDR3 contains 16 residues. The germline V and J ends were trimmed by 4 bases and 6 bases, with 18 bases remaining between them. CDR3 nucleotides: TGTGCCAGCTCACTATCCGGGCCCTCTGGATATGAAAAACTGTTTTTT. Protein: CASSLSGPSGYEKLFF.

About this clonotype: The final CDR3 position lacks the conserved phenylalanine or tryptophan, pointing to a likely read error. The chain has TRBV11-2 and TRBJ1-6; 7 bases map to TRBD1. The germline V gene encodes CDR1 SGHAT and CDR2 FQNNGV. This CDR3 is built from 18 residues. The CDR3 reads CASSARAGGSSYNSPLHC. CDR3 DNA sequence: TGCGCCAGCAGCGCCAGGGCAGGGGGTTCGTCCTATAATTCACCCCTCCACTGT.

The CDR3 DNA follows: TGTGCCAGCAGCTTGCCCTTAACGGACAGGGGAAGGAATGAGCAGTTCTTC. Amino acids: CASSLPLTDRGRNEQFF. The rearrangement uses TRBV11-2 and TRBJ2-1, with 9 bases lining up with TRBD1. Looked up from germline, CDR1 is SGHAT and CDR2 is FQNNGV. The CDR3 is 17 residues long. Losses at the gene ends were 3 bases for V and 7 bases for J; bases not matched to a gene: 13.

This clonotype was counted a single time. CDR3 in DNA: TGTGCCAGCAATCCAGAACGACTTGGGGGCACTGAAGCTTTCTTT. This gives the protein CASNPERLGGTEAFF. The chain links TRBV12-3 or TRBV12-4 to TRBJ1-1, with a weak D call TRBD1 (5 bases). The ends were cut back, 7 bases at V and 4 bases at J, with 19 bases in the middle. This CDR3 is built from 15 residues.

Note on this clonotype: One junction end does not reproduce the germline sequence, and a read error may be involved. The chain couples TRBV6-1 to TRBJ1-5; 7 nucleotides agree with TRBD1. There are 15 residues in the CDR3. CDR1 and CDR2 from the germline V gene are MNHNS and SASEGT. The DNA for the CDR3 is TGTGCCAGCAGTGAAGAGACAGGGAGCGTTCAGCCCCAGCAATTT. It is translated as CASSEETGSVQPQQF.

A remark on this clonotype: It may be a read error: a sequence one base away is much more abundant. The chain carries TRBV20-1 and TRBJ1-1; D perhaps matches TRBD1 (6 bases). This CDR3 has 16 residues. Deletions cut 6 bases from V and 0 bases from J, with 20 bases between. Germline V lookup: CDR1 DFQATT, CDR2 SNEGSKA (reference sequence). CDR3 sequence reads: CSAKETRGPVNTEAFF. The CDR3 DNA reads TGCAGTGCCAAGGAGACCAGGGGACCCGTGAACACTGAAGCTTTCTTT.

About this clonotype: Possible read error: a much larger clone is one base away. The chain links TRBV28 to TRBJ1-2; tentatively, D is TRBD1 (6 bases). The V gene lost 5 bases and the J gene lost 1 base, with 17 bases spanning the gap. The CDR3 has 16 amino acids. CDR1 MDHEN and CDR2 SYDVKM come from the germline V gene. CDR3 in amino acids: CASSPDTGLHNYGYTF. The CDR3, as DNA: TGTGCCAGCAGTCCGGATACAGGGCTTCATAACTATGGCTACACCTTC.

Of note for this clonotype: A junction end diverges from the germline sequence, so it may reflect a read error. The CDR3 protein is CVSSPWTGTTYEQYF. As DNA, the CDR3 is TGTGTCAGCAGCCCCTGGACAGGGACGACCTACGAGCAGTACTTT. The genes are TRBV14 and TRBJ2-7; 8 nucleotides align to TRBD1. The CDR3 has 15 amino acids. Looked up from germline, CDR1 is SGHDN and CDR2 is FVKESK.

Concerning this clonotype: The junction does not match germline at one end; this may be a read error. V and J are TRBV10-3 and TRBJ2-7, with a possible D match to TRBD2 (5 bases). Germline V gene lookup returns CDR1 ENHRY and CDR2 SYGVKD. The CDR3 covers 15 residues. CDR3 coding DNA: TGTGCCATCAGTGGGGGAGTCCGAAGATCATACGAGCACTACTTC. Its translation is CAISGGVRRSYEHYF.

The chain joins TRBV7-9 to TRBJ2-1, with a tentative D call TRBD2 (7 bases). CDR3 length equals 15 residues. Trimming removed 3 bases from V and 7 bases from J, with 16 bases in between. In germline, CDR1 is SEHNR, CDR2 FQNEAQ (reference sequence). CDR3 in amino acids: CASSFRGGAGNEQFF. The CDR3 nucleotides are TGTGCCAGCAGCTTTAGAGGGGGGGCCGGGAATGAGCAGTTCTTC.